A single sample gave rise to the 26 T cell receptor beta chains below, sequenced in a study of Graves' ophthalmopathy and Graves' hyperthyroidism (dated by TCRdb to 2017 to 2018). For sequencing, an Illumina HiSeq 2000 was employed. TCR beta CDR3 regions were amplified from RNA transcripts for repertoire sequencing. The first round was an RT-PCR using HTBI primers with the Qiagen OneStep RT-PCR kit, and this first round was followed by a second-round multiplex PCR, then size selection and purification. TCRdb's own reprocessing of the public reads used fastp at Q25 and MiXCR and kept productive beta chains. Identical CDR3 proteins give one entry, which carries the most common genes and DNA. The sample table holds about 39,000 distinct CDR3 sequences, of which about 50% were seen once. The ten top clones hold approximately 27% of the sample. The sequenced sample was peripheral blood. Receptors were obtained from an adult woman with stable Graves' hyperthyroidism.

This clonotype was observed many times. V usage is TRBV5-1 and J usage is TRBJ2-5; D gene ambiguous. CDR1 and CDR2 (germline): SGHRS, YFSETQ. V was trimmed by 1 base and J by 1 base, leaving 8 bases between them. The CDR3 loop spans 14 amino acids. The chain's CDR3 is CASSLMAVQETQYF. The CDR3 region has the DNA TGCGCCAGCAGCTTGATGGCGGTCCAAGAGACCCAGTACTTC.

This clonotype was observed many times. CDR3 in DNA: TGTGCCAGCAGTACCATGTTAGGGCCCCAGCATTTT. It encodes CASSTMLGPQHF. The gene calls are TRBV6-2 or TRBV6-3 and TRBJ1-5; D is undetermined. Trimming shortened V by 5 bases and J by 9 bases, and 11 bases separated the two germline ends. Germline assignment: CDR1 MNHEY and CDR2 SVGEGT. CDR3 length: 12 residues.

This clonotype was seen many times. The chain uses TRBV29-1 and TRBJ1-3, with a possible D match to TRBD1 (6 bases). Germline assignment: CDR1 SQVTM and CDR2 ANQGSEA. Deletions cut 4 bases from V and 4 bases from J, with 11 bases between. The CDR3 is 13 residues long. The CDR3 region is CSVAGGTGNTIYF. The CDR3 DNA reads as TGCAGCGTTGCCGGGGGCACGGGAAACACCATATATTTT.

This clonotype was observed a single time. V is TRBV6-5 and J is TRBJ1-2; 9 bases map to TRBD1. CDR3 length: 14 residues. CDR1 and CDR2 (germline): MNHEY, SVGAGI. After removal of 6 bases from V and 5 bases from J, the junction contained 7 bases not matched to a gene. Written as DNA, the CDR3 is TGTGCCAGCAGCAGAACAGGGGGCGAGTATGGCTACACCTTC. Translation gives CASSRTGGEYGYTF.

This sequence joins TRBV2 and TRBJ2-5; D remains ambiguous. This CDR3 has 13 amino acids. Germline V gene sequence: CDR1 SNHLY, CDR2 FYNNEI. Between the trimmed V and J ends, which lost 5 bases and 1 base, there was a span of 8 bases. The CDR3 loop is CASSKNGQETQYF. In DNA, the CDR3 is TGTGCCAGCAGTAAGAATGGCCAAGAGACCCAGTACTTC.

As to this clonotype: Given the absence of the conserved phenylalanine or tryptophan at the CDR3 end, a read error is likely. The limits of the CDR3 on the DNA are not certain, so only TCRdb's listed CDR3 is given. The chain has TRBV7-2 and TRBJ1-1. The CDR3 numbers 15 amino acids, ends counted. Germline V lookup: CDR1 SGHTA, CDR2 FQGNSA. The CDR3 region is CASSQRPVPNTEASL.

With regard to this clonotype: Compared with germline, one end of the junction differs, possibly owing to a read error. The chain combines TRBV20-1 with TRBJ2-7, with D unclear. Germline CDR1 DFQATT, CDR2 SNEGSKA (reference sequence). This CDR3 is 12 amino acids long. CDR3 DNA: TGCAGTGCTGCTCGTACAACCTACGGGCAGTACTTC. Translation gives CSAARTTYGQYF.

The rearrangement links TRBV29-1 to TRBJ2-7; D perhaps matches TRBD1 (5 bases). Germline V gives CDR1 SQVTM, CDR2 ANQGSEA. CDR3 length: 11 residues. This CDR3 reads CSAQGVYEQYF. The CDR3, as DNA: TGCAGTGCTCAGGGTGTCTACGAGCAGTACTTC.

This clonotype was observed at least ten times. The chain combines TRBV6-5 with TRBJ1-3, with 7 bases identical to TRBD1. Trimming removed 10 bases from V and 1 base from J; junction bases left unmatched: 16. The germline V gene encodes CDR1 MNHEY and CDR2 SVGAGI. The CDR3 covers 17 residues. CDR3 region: CATRVGGRGISGNTIYF. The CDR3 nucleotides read TGTGCCACCAGGGTGGGCGGCAGGGGGATTTCTGGAAACACCATATATTTT.

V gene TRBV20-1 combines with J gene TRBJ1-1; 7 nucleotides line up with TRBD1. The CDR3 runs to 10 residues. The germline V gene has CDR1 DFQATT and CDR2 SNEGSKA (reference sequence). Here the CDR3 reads CRQGITEAFF. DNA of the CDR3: TGCAGACAGGGGATCACTGAAGCTTTCTTT.

The CDR3: CASSLSSKGVGTEAFF. The CDR3 nucleotides are TGTGCCAGCAGTTTATCGTCCAAGGGTGTGGGCACTGAAGCTTTCTTT. The chain carries TRBV12-3 or TRBV12-4 and TRBJ1-1; D is unclear. The CDR3 totals 16 residues. The V end lost 2 bases, the J end lost 4 bases, and 17 bases lay between the germline ends.

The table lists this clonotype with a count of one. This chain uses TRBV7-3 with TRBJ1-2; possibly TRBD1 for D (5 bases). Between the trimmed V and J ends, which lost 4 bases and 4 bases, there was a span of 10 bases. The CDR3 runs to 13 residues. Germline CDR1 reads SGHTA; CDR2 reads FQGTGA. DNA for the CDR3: TGTGCCAGCAGCTCAGGGATCGGCTATGGCTACACCTTC. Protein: CASSSGIGYGYTF.

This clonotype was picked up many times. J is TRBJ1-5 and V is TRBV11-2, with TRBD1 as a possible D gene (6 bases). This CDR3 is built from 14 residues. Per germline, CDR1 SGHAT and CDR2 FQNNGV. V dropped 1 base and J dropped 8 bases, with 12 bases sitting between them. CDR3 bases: TGTGCCAGCAGCTTAGGGGGGGCGGGCGAGCCCCAGCATTTT. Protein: CASSLGGAGEPQHF.

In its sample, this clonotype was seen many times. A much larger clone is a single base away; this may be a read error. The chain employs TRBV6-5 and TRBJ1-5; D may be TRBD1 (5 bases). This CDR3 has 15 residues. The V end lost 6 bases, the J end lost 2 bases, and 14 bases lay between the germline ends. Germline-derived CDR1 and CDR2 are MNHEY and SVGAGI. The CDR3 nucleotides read TGTGCCAGCAGACCCGGGGGTTATGGCAATCAGCCCCAGCATTTT. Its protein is CASRPGGYGNQPQHF.

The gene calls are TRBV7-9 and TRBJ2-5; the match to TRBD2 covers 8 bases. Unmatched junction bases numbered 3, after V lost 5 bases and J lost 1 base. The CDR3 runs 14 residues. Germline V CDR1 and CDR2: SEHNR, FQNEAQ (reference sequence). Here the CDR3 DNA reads TGTGCCAGCAGCCTTAGCGGGACCCAAGAGACCCAGTACTTC. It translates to CASSLSGTQETQYF.

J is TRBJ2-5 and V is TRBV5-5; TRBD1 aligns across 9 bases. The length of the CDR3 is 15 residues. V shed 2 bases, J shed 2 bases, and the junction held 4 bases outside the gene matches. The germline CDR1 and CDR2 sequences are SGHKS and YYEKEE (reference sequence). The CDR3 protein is CASSFGQGRQETQYF. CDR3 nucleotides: TGTGCCAGCAGCTTCGGACAGGGGAGGCAAGAGACCCAGTACTTC.

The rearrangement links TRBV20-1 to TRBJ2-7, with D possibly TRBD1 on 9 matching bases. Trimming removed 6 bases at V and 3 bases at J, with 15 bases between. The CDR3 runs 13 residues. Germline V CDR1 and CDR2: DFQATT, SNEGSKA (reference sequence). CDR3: CSAGGGQGYEQYF. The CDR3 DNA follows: TGCAGTGCCGGGGGGGGACAGGGCTACGAGCAGTACTTC.

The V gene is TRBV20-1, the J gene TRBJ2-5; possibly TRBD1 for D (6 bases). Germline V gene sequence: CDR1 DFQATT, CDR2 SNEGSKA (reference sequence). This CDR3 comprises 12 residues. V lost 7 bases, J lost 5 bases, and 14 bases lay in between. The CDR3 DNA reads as TGCAGTGTTCCTGAGGGGGTCGAGACCCAGTACTTC. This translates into CSVPEGVETQYF.

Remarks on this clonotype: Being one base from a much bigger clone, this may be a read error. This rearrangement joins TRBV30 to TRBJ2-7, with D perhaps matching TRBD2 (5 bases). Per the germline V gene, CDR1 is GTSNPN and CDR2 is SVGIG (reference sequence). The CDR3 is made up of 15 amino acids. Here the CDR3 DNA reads TGTGCCTGGAGTGTACGGGGAAGGCAAAAGGACGAGCAGTGCTTC. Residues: CAWSVRGRQKDEQCF.

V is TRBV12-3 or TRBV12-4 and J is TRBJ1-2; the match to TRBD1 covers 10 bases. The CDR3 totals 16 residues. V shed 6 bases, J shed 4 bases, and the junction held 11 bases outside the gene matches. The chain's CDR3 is CASSDSRTGGSYGYTF. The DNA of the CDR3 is TGTGCCAGCAGCGACTCCAGGACAGGGGGAAGCTATGGCTACACCTTC.

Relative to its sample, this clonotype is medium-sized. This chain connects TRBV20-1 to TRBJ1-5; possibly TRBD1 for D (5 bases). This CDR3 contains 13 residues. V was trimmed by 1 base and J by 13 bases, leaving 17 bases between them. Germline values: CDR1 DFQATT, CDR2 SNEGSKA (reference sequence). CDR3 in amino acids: CSARGLGAAGQHF. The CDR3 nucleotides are TGCAGTGCTAGAGGCCTCGGGGCGGCAGGACAGCATTTT.

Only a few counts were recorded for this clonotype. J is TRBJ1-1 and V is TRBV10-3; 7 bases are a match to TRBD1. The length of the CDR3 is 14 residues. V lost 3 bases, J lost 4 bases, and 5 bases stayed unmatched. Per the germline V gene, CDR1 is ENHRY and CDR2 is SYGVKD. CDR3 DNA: TGTGCCATCAGTGAAGAACAGGGGATCACTGAAGCTTTCTTT. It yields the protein CAISEEQGITEAFF.

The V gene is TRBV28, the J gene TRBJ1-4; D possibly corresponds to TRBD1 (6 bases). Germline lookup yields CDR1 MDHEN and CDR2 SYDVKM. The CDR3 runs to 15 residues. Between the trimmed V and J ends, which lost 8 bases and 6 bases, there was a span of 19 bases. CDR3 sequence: CASGGPLTPYEKLFF. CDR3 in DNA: TGTGCCAGCGGGGGGCCTTTAACCCCCTATGAAAAACTGTTTTTT.

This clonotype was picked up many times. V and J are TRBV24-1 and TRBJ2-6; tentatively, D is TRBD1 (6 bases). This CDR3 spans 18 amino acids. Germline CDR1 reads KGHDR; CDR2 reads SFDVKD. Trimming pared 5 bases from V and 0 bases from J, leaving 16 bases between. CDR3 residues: CATSAPGDTFSGANVLTF. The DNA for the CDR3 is TGTGCCACCAGTGCCCCCGGGGACACCTTCTCTGGGGCCAACGTCCTGACTTTC.

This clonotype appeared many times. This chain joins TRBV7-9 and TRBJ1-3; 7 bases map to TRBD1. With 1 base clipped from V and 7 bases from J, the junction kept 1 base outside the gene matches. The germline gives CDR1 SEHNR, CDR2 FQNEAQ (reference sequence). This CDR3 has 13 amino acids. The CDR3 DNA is TGTGCCAGCAGCTTAGAAGGGGGCAACACCATATATTTT. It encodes CASSLEGGNTIYF.

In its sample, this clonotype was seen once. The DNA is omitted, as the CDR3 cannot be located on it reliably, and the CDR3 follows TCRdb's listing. Here the CDR3 reads CASSFYICSARAVEGGYGYTF. The V gene is TRBV7-3, the J gene TRBJ1-2. The germline V gene has CDR1 SGHTA and CDR2 FQGTGA. The CDR3 length equals 21 residues, ends included.